The present T cell receptor (beta chain) was sequenced within a study of neurological immune-mediated disorders (dated by TCRdb to about 2019). About the full investigation: Using UMI-based sequencing, the study compared peripheral blood TCR-beta repertoires from patients with HTLV-I-associated myelopathy (HAM/TSP), patients with multiple sclerosis, and healthy controls. The approximately 100 TCR-beta libraries included longitudinal samples, technical triplicates and paired sorted CD4+ and CD8+ T-cell subsets alongside PBMC samples. The cohort comprised about 71 subjects: roughly 15 HAM/TSP patients, approximately 34 multiple sclerosis patients and about 20 healthy controls.

To synthesize cDNA, template-switch 5'RACE was performed with a primer carrying a 10-nucleotide random unique molecular identifier so that each TCR transcript was tagged. Every sequencing run covered 15-18 subjects and yielded more than 170 million TCR-beta sequences. The RNeasy kit was used for extraction of total RNA. The KAPA Real-time Library Amplification kit was used to amplify TCR-beta VDJ regions with primers targeting the TCR constant region and the 5'RACE anchor. A first PCR added sample indexes and Illumina adaptors, after which a second PCR increased the library yield. After purification with Ampure beads, the TCR product of roughly 650 bp was size-selected on a 2% E-gel SizeSelection system. Before pooling, library quality was checked on a Bioanalyzer, concentration was measured with Qubit, and libraries were quantified with the Kapa Library Quantification kit. Libraries were sequenced paired-end 2 x 150 bp on an Illumina HiSeq 2500. To increase sequence diversity, about 25-30% phiX was spiked into each library pool. The original methods were these. Quality-filtered reads were processed with the UMI-based MiGEC pipeline, and over 90% of raw TCR sequences were removed by the MiGEC pipeline during error correction. VDJ genes were aligned to IMGT germline references, and clonotypes were defined by unique CDR3 amino acid sequence plus V-J genes. Clonal expansion, Shannon diversity and CDR3 relatedness were evaluated with VDJtools (CalcPairwiseDistances, ClusterSamples), while phylogenetic trees were built in CLCbio workbench. Clones with at least 8 unique UMIs were defined as expanded, with this threshold being based on coefficient-of-variation modelling across technical triplicates. TCRdb handled the public reads itself, with Q25 trimming in fastp and clone calling in MiXCR, and kept productive beta chains. Each CDR3 protein appears once, grouped with its most common genes and DNA. These V and J calls rely on TCRdb rather than the paper's analysis. Counted in this sample were 15,000 or so distinct CDR3 sequences; around 14% of them appeared once. The top ten clones comprise around 38% of the sample.

V lost 6 bases and J lost 2 bases, and the count of bases not matched to a germline gene is 8. Sequences KGHSH (CDR1) and LQKENI (CDR2) are obtained from the germline V gene. Including cysteine and phenylalanine, the CDR3 has 16 amino acids. The read is trimmed to its CDR3 DNA, 48 bases read in frame from base 1. This clonotype appeared many times. It has no known antigen specificity. No clone much larger than this one lies a single base away; base qualities are absent. For the sorted-subset TCR libraries, the starting material was about 930,000 sorted CD4+ or CD8+ T cells. PBMCs were separated from peripheral blood using Ficoll-Hypaque density gradient centrifugation and then cryopreserved in liquid nitrogen. Paired sorted CD4+ and CD8+ subsets came from healthy controls, HAM/TSP patients and MS patients. On the study overall, not on this receptor specifically: The highest TCR clonal expansion was observed in HAM/TSP patients, whereas the lowest was observed in MS patients, even when compared with healthy controls. No identical CDR3 amino acid sequences were found to be shared among expanded clones across subjects, suggesting that TCR-beta repertoires were private in all groups.

This receptor was obtained from a female donor with HTLV-1-associated myelopathy (HAM/TSP). The sequencing input was CD8+ T cells from blood. In this chain, TRBV18 is recombined with TRBJ2-7; 12 bases in the middle match TRBD1. The nucleotides are TGTGCCAGCTCCCCTGGGACAGGGGGCGTCCCCTACGAGCAGTACTTC. The translation is CASSPGTGGVPYEQYF.